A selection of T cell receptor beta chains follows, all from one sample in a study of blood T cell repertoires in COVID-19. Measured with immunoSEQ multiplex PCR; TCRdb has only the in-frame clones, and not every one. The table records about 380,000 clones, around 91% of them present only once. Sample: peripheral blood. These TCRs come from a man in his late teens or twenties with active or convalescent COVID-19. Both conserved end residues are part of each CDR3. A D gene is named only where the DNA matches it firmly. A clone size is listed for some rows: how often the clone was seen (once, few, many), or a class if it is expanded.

CDR3: CASSRAGTVAHEQYF; DNA: TGTGCCAGCAGCCGAGCCGGGACAGTCGCCCACGAGCAGTACTTC; D: TRBD1; J: TRBJ2-7; size: .; V: TRBV7-8
CDR3: CASSRRTGDEKLFF; DNA: TGCGCCAGCAGCAGAAGGACAGGGGACGAAAAACTGTTTTTT; D: TRBD1; J: TRBJ1-4; size: .; V: TRBV5-1
CDR3: CASSKSATTRFSGNTIYF; DNA: TGTGCCAGCAGCAAATCGGCTACTACTCGATTCTCTGGAAACACCATATATTTT; D: .; J: TRBJ1-3; size: .; V: TRBV7-2
CDR3: CATRTAQNYGYTF; DNA: TGTGCCACAAGGACTGCACAAAACTATGGCTACACCTTC; D: .; J: TRBJ1-2; size: .; V: TRBV27
CDR3: CAISEPPLGLAGDNEQFF; DNA: TGTGCCATCAGTGAGCCACCCCTTGGACTAGCGGGGGACAATGAGCAGTTCTTC; D: TRBD2; J: TRBJ2-1; size: .; V: TRBV10-3
CDR3: CASSYSSGQGIPQPQHF; DNA: TGTGCCAGCAGTTACTCGAGCGGACAGGGGATTCCTCAGCCCCAGCATTTT; D: TRBD1; J: TRBJ1-5; size: .; V: TRBV6-2/TRBV6-3
CDR3: CASSLGTSGRNNEQFF; DNA: TGTGCCAGCAGCTTGGGGACTAGCGGGCGCAACAATGAGCAGTTCTTC; D: TRBD2; J: TRBJ2-1; size: .; V: TRBV11-3
CDR3: CSASSGQPGLAVFNEQFF; DNA: TGCAGTGCTAGTTCCGGACAGCCGGGACTAGCGGTTTTCAATGAGCAGTTCTTC; D: TRBD2; J: TRBJ2-1; size: .; V: TRBV20-1
CDR3: CASRRAGTSELHEQFF; DNA: TGTGCCAGCAGGCGAGCCGGGACTAGCGAACTCCATGAGCAGTTCTTC; D: TRBD2; J: TRBJ2-1; size: once; V: TRBV28
CDR3: CASSLRRVNTGELFF; DNA: TGTGCCAGCAGTTTACGCAGGGTGAACACCGGGGAGCTGTTTTTT; D: .; J: TRBJ2-2; size: few; V: TRBV27
CDR3: CASSRQGATNEKLFF; DNA: TGTGCCAGCAGCCGACAGGGGGCCACTAATGAAAAACTGTTTTTT; D: TRBD1; J: TRBJ1-4; size: .; V: TRBV7-9
CDR3: CASSLTVLDTQYF; DNA: TGTGCCAGCAGCTTAACCGTACTGGATACGCAGTATTTT; D: .; J: TRBJ2-3; size: .; V: TRBV7-3
CDR3: CASSLAGARETQYF; DNA: TGTGCCAGCAGTCTAGCGGGGGCTAGGGAGACCCAGTACTTC; D: TRBD2; J: TRBJ2-5; size: .; V: TRBV6-2/TRBV6-3
CDR3: CASTRAGDNSPLHF; DNA: TGCGCCAGCACACGGGCGGGAGATAATTCACCCCTCCACTTT; D: .; J: TRBJ1-6; size: .; V: TRBV5-1
CDR3: CASSLSATDTQYF; DNA: TGTGCCAGCAGTTTATCGGCCACAGATACGCAGTATTTT; D: .; J: TRBJ2-3; size: once; V: TRBV27
CDR3: CASSPGGTGGYEQYF; DNA: TGTGCCAGCAGCCCCGGAGGGACAGGGGGCTACGAGCAGTACTTC; D: TRBD1; J: TRBJ2-7; size: .; V: TRBV28
CDR3: CASSLVLTGGGQPQHF; DNA: TGTGCCAGCAGTTTGGTGTTGACAGGGGGCGGTCAGCCCCAGCATTTT; D: TRBD1; J: TRBJ1-5; size: .; V: TRBV28
CDR3: CASSRPGQKNIQYF; DNA: TGTGCCAGCAGTCGACCGGGACAGAAAAACATTCAGTACTTC; D: TRBD1; J: TRBJ2-4; size: .; V: TRBV6-2/TRBV6-3
CDR3: CASSFGRGRGEQFF; DNA: TGTGCCAGCAGCTTCGGCAGGGGGCGCGGTGAGCAGTTCTTC; D: TRBD1; J: TRBJ2-1; size: .; V: TRBV5-5
CDR3: CASSAEISSYNSPLHF; DNA: TGTGCCAGCAGCGCGGAGATTAGCTCCTATAATTCACCCCTCCACTTT; D: .; J: TRBJ1-6; size: .; V: TRBV9
CDR3: CASSLGGTEVDEQYF; DNA: TGCGCCAGCAGCTTGGGGGGCACTGAGGTTGACGAGCAGTACTTC; D: .; J: TRBJ2-7; size: .; V: TRBV5-1
CDR3: CASSLLGQNTGELFF; DNA: TGTGCCAGCAGTTTATTGGGACAGAACACCGGGGAGCTGTTTTTT; D: .; J: TRBJ2-2; size: .; V: TRBV28
CDR3: CASSLGAGLNTEAFF; DNA: TGTGCCAGCAGCTTAGGGGCAGGTTTGAACACTGAAGCTTTCTTT; D: .; J: TRBJ1-1; size: .; V: TRBV11-2
CDR3: CASSQGARGWETQYF; DNA: TGTGCCAGCAGCCAAGGGGCCAGGGGGTGGGAGACCCAGTACTTC; D: TRBD1; J: TRBJ2-5; size: .; V: TRBV3-1/TRBV3-2